This T cell receptor beta chain was identified during a study of blood T cell repertoires in COVID-19. Study summary: Sites across the United States, Italy and Spain contributed samples from acute and convalescent COVID-19. The cDNA or gDNA used as material had been derived from T cells, B-cell-depleted T cells, or PBMCs.

Original handling: Reference gene primer amplification gave estimated nucleated cell counts. Measured with immunoSEQ multiplex PCR; TCRdb has only the in-frame clones, and not every one. V and J calls and clone size follow that table, whereas D and trimming were derived from the DNA. Among 55,000 to 75,000 clones, over 80% were seen once, and the ten largest hold approximately 8%. CDR3 length: 12 amino acids. Trimming stripped 3 bases from V and 10 bases from J, with 12 bases between. Germline loops: CDR1 MDHEN, CDR2 SYDVKM. The rearrangement uses TRBV28 and TRBJ1-2, with D hard to call. Sample: peripheral blood. This TCR derives from a man aged 50 or older with active COVID-19. CDR3 sequence (DNA): TGTGCCAGCAGTTTGGGAGCCGGGGACTACACCTTC. This codes for CASSLGAGDYTF.